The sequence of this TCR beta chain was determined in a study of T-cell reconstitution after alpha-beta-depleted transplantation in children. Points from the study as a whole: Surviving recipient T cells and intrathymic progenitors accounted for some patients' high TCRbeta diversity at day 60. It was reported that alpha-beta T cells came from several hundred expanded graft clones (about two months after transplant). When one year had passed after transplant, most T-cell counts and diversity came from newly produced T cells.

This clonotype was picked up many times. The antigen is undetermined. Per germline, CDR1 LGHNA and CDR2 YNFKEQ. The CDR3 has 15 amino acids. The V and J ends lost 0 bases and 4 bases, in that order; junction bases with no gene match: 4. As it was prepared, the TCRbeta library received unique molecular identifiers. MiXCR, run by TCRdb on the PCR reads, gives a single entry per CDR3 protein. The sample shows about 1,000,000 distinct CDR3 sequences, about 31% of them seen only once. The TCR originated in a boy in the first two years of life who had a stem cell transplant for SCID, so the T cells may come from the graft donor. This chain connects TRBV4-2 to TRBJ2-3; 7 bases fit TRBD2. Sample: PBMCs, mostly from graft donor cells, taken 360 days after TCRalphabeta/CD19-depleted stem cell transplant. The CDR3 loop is CASSQDRAGSDTQYF. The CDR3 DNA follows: TGTGCCAGCAGCCAAGATCGAGCGGGGTCAGATACGCAGTATTTT.